This TCR beta chain was identified during a study of OX40 agonist ivuxolimab in advanced cancers. About the investigation overall: Ivuxolimab, which targeted the costimulatory receptor OX40 (CD134), was an agonistic, fully human IgG2 monoclonal antibody. Intravenous ivuxolimab was administered to patients every 2 weeks at six dose levels: 0.01, 0.1, 0.3, 1.5, 3 and 10 mg/kg. Of the roughly 50 dose-escalation patients, hepatocellular carcinoma was present in 19, melanoma in roughly 15, renal cell carcinoma in 9 and head and neck cancer in 9. The dose-escalation cohort was 82.7% male with a mean age of approximately 60 years, ranging from roughly 23 to 85. Patients were allowed to have had prior anti-PD-1, anti-PD-L1 or anti-CTLA-4 therapy, and roughly 40% of the dose-escalation patients had previously received checkpoint inhibitors. Partial responses occurred in three dose-escalation patients: two with cutaneous melanoma and one with hepatocellular carcinoma. Peripheral TCRbeta sequencing aimed to test whether ivuxolimab altered TCR sequence diversity and caused clonal T-cell expansion. The monotherapy dose-escalation portion (N of about 47 patients) of the phase I ivuxolimab trial is reported in the paper. Results and caveats for the whole study, not just this receptor: Which antigens the clonally expanded peripheral T cells were specific for was not determined. Low levels of normalized T-cell clonal expansion were also seen in some nonresponding patients. On average, CD8+ T cells showed more expanded clones than CD4+ T cells after ivuxolimab. At doses from 0.1 to 3.0 mg/kg, clonal expansion was seen in both CD4+ and CD8+ blood T cells between baseline and week 6. In the 0.1-3.0 mg/kg groups, partial responders were among the patients with the lowest normalized peripheral clonal expansion, particularly in CD8+ T cells.

The trial excluded patients who had a history of autoimmune disease or were on systemic immunosuppression. In every dose cohort, peripheral blood was drawn for TCR sequencing at baseline, cycle 4 day 1, and cycle 7 day 1. The samples were drawn from a first-in-human, open-label, multicenter phase I dose-escalation trial of ivuxolimab. Adults with locally advanced or metastatic melanoma, renal cell carcinoma, hepatocellular carcinoma or head and neck squamous cell carcinoma were enrolled in the trial. Before TCR sequencing, CD4+ T cells and CD8+ T cells were sorted from peripheral blood as separate populations. This clone showed up just once. Its specific antigen is unknown. No per-base quality is available; no much larger clone lies one base away. Ends trimmed: V by 5 bases, J by 1 base; bases unmatched to a gene: 12. According to the germline V gene, CDR1 reads SGHVS and CDR2 reads FNYEAQ. From cysteine to phenylalanine, the CDR3 is 18 amino acids long. Left in the record is the CDR3 DNA by itself, 54 bases read in frame from the first base.

For sequencing of the TCRbeta CDR3 region, genomic DNA was extracted from the sorted cells. TCRbeta CDR3 regions were sequenced using the immunoSEQ Assay. TCRdb's version of the immuneACCESS table is confined to in-frame rearrangements and falls short of the full clone set. An unresolved V gene accounts for under half of the shortfall where checked; the remainder is of unknown origin. In this sample the table shows 65,000 to 80,000 clones, about 89% of which occur a single time. The biggest ten clones account for around 0.78% of the sample. The sample consisted of CD4+ or CD8+ T cells sorted from blood, taken in a trial of the OX40 agonist ivuxolimab. This receptor chain uses TRBV7-6 and TRBJ2-7; TRBD2 fits 12 bases in the junction. This clonotype was sampled from an adult with an advanced solid tumor such as melanoma, head and neck, liver or kidney cancer. CDR3 region: CASSPRLAGDTESYEQYF. The nucleotides read TGTGCCAGCAGCCCCCGACTAGCGGGAGACACTGAGTCCTACGAGCAGTACTTC.